This T cell receptor beta chain was found in a study of blood T cell repertoires in COVID-19. Across the whole study: The study drew acute and convalescent COVID-19 samples from the United States, Italy and Spain. PBMCs, B-cell-depleted T cells, or T cells provided the cDNA or gDNA that made up the material.

The CDR3 spans 12 residues. The germline V gene has CDR1 SQVTM and CDR2 ANQGSEA. V was shortened by 6 bases and J by 3 bases, with 11 bases between the two germline ends. Original methodology: The authors estimated nucleated cell counts from reference gene primer amplification. Generated by immunoSEQ multiplex PCR, the TCRdb table keeps only in-frame clones and is missing some. For V, J and clone size, that table is used; D and trimming come from the DNA. The sample includes more than 130,000 clones, roughly 80% of them seen just once. V usage is TRBV29-1 and J usage is TRBJ1-2; unclear D gene. The clonotype was recovered from a human donor in a cohort sampled during active COVID-19. Input material: peripheral blood. The CDR3 bases are TGCAGCGTATCAGCGTCGGACTATGGCTACACCTTC. Encoded protein: CSVSASDYGYTF. The full variable domain, with the rest looked up from reference TRBV29-1 and TRBJ1-2, is SAVISQKPSRDICQRGTSLTIQCQVDSQVTMMFWYRQQPGQSLTLIATANQGSEATYESGFVIDKFPISRPNLTFSTLTVSNMSPEDSSIYLCSVSASDYGYTFGSGTRLTVV.